The TCR beta chain under discussion was sequenced for a study of T cells expressing NK-cell markers. Across the whole study: Sequencing covered eight donors, seven HCMV-seropositive and one seronegative.

This CDR3 contains 13 residues. CDR1 is MNHNY and CDR2 is SVGAGI in the germline V gene (reference sequence). TCRdb reprocessed the 5' RACE reads, keeping one entry per CDR3 protein, no DNA. The table for this sample gives about 140,000 distinct CDR3 sequences. The sequence was collected from a man aged 18 to 35 in good health. The source material was blood T cells: a sorted CD56 or NKG2C T cell subset, CD4+ or CD8+ T cells, or bulk PBMC T cells (not recorded which). J is TRBJ1-5 and V is TRBV6-6. The CDR3 loop is CASSFGSNQPQHF.